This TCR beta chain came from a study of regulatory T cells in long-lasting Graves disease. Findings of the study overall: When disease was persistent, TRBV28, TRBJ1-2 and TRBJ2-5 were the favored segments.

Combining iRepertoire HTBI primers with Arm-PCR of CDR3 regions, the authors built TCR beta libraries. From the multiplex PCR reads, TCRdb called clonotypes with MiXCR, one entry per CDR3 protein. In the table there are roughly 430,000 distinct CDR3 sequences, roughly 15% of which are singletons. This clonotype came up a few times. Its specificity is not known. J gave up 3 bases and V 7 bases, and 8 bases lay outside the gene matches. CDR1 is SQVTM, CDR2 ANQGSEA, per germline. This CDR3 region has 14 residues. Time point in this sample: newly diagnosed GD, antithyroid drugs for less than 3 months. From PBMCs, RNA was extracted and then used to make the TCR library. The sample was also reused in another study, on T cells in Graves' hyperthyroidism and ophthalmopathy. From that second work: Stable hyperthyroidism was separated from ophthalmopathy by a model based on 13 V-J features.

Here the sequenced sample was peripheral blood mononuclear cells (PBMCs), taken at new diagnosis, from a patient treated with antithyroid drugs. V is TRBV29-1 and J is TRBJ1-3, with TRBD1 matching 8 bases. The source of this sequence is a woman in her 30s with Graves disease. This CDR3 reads CSAGQGDFGNTIYF. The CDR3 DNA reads TGCAGCGCCGGACAGGGAGATTTTGGAAACACCATATATTTT.